The entry below gives a single T cell receptor (beta chain) sequence along with its context. The antigen is not known. Possible read error: a much larger clone is one base away. Using RNA template, CDR3s of TCR alpha and beta were amplified with iRepertoire arm-PCR. Input was roughly 100-450 ng of tissue mRNA or PBMC total RNA. One entry per CDR3 protein results from TCRdb running MiXCR on the multiplex PCR reads. This table has 95,000 to 150,000 distinct CDR3 sequences, roughly 25% appearing once. This entry belongs to a study of glioma-infiltrating T cells. The J segment lost 6 bases and the V segment lost 4 bases, leaving 10 bases of the junction unmatched. Germline V gene data show CDR1 as SGHDT and CDR2 as YYEEEE. This CDR3 comprises 15 residues. Study-level points and caveats: Gliomas, especially low-grade, showed above-expected tissue-blood divergence; non-neoplastic patients showed below. CDR3 overlap between tissue and blood was very small.

The source of this sequence is a human donor with low-grade glioma or glioblastoma, undergoing nonglioma brain surgery, or in good health (not recorded which). Specimen: glioma tissue, nonneoplastic brain tissue, or PBMCs (not recorded which). This chain uses TRBV5-6 with TRBJ2-3; 8 bases are a match to TRBD1. The CDR3 loop is CASSLGQEVRDTQYF. The DNA for the CDR3 is TGTGCCAGCAGCCTGGGACAGGAGGTACGCGATACGCAGTATTTT.